These 3 T cell receptor beta chains originate from one sample sequenced in a study of blood T cell repertoires in COVID-19 (dated by TCRdb to about 2020). The library was built by means of the immunoSEQ multiplex PCR assay. Not all clones reach the TCRdb copy of this immuneACCESS table, which keeps in-frame sequences only. Checked studies attribute under half of the gap to unresolved V genes and leave the rest unexplained. In this sample the table shows nearly 250,000 clones, approximately 90% of which occur a single time. The top ten clonotypes cover over 0.75% of the sample. The sequencing sample was made of PBMCs or T cells enriched from blood (not recorded which). The source of these receptors is a man aged 50 to 60 who had been exposed to COVID-19.

This clone was observed once. V usage is TRBV27 and J usage is TRBJ2-1; D is perhaps TRBD2 (7 bases). CDR1 and CDR2 (germline): MNHEY, SMNVEV (reference sequence). V gave up 2 bases and J gave up 10 bases, with 21 bases separating them. This CDR3 contains 16 residues. The CDR3 sequence: CASSLITGGLVDEQFF. The CDR3, as DNA: TGTGCCAGCAGTTTAATCACGGGGGGCTTAGTGGACGAGCAGTTCTTC.

The V gene is TRBV5-1, the J gene TRBJ2-1, with 8 bases lining up with TRBD2. CDR3 length: 15 amino acids. Trimming removed 0 bases from V and 6 bases from J; junction bases left unmatched: 5. Germline V lookup: CDR1 SGHRS, CDR2 YFSETQ. For the CDR3, the DNA is TGCGCCAGCAGCTTGGGAAGCGGGAGCGGCAATGAGCAGTTCTTC. Residues: CASSLGSGSGNEQFF.

V usage is TRBV7-9 and J usage is TRBJ2-1; D remains ambiguous. Germline lookup yields CDR1 SEHNR and CDR2 FQNEAQ (reference sequence). V lost 1 base and J lost 8, with 12 bases in between. The CDR3 is 14 amino acids. The CDR3 bases are TGTGCCAGCAGCTTAGTGGCTAGTGGGTATGAGCAGTTCTTC. As protein: CASSLVASGYEQFF. The full variable domain, with the rest looked up from reference TRBV7-9 and TRBJ2-1, is DTGVSQNPRHKITKRGQNVTFRCDPISEHNRLYWYRQTLGQGPEFLTYFQNEAQLEKSRLLSDRFSAERPKGSFSTLEIQRTEQGDSAMYLCASSLVASGYEQFFGPGTRLTVL.